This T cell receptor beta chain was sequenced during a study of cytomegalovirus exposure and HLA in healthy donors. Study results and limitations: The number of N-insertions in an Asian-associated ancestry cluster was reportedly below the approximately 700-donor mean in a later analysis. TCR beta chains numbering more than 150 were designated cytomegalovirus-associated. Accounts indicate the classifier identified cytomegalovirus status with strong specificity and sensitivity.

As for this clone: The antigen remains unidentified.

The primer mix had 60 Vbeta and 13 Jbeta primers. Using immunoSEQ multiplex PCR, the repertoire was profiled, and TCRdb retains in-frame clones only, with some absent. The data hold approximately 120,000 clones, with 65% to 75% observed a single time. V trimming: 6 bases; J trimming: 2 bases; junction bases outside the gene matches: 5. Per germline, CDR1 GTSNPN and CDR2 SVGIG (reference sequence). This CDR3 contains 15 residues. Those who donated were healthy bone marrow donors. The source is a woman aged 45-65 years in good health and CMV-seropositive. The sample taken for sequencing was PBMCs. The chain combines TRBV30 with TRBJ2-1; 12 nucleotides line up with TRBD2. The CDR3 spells CACNLAGGPYNEQFF. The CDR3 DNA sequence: TGTGCCTGCAACCTAGCGGGGGGGCCCTACAATGAGCAGTTCTTC. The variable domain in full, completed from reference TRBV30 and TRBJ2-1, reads SQTIHQWPATLVQPVGSPLSLECTVEGTSNPNLYWYRQAAGRGLQLLFYSVGIGQISSEVPQNLSASRPQDRQFILSSKKLLLSDSGFYLCACNLAGGPYNEQFFGPGTRLTVL.